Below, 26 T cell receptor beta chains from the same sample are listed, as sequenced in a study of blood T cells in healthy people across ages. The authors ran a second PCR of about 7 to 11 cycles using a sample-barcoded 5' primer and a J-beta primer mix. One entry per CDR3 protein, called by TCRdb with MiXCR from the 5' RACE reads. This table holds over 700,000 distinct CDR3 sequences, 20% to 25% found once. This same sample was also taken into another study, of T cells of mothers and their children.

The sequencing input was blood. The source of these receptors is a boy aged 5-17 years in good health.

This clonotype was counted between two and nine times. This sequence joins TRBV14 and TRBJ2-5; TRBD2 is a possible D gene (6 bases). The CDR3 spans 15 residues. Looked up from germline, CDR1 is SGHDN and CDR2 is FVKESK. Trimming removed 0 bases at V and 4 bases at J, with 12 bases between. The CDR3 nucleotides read TGTGCCAGCAGCCAAGATCGTGGGGGAGGAGAGACCCAGTACTTC. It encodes CASSQDRGGGETQYF.

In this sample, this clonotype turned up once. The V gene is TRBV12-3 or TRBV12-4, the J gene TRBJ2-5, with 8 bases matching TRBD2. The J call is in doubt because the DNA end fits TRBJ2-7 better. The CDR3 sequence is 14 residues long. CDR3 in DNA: TGTGCCAGCACCCGAACTAGCGGTTCCTACGAGCAGTACTTC. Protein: CASTRTSGSYEQYF.

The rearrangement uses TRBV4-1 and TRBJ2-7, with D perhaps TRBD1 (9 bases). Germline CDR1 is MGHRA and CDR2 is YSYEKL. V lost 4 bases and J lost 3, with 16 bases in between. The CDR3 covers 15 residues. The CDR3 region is CASSPGGDRVYEQYF. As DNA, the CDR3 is TGCGCCAGCAGCCCCGGGGGGGACAGGGTCTACGAGCAGTACTTC.

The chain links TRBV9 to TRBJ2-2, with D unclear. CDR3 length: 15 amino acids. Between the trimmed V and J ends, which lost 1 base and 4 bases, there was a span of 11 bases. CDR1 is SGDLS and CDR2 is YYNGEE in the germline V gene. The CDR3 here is CASSVKSSFTGELFF. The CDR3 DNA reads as TGTGCCAGCAGCGTAAAATCTAGTTTCACCGGGGAGCTGTTTTTT. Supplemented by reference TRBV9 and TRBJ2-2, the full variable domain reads DSGVTQTPKHLITATGQRVTLRCSPRSGDLSVYWYQQSLDQGLQFLIQYYNGEERAKGNILERFSAQQFPDLHSELNLSSLELGDSALYFCASSVKSSFTGELFFGEGSRLTVL.

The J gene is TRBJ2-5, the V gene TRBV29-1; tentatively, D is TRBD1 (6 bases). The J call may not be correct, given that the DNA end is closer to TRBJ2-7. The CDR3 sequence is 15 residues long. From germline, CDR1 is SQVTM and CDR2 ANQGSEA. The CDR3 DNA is TGCAGCGTGCGAAGGGGGTCGGAGAGCTCCTACGAGCAGTACTTC. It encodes CSVRRGSESSYEQYF.

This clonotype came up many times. DNA for the CDR3: TGTGCCAGCAGCGTAGGGGGCACTAACACCGGGGAGCTGTTTTTT. This encodes CASSVGGTNTGELFF. The gene calls are TRBV9 and TRBJ2-2; tentatively, D is TRBD1 (5 bases). Germline CDR1 reads SGDLS; CDR2 reads YYNGEE. The CDR3 is 15 amino acids. Trimming took 0 bases from V and 2 from J, leaving 8 bases between them.

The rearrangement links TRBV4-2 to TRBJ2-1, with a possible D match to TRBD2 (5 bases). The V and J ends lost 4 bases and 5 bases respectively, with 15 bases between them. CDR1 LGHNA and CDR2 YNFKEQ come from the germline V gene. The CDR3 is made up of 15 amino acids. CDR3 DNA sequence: TGTGCCAGCAGCCCCCCGGGCGGGCCTCACAATGAGCAGTTCTTC. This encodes CASSPPGGPHNEQFF.

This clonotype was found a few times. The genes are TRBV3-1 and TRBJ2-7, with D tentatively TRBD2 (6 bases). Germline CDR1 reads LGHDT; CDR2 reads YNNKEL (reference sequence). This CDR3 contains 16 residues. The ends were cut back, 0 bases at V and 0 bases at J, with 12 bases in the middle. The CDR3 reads CASSQEEGGVSYEQYF. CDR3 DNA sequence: TGTGCCAGCAGCCAAGAGGAAGGAGGGGTCTCCTACGAGCAGTACTTC.

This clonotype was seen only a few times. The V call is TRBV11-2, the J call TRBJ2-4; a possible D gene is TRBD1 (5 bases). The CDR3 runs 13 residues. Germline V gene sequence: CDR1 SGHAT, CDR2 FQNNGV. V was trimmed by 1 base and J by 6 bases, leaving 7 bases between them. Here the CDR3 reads CASSLADINIQYF. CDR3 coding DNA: TGTGCCAGCAGCTTAGCGGACATAAACATTCAGTACTTC.

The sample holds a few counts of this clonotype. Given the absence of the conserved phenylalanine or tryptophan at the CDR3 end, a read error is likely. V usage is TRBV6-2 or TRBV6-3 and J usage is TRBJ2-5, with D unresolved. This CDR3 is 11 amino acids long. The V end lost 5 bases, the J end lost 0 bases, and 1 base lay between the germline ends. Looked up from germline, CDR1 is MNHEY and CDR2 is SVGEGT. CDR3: CASSNQETQYL. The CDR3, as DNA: TGTGCCAGCAGTAACCAAGAGACCCAGTACCTC.

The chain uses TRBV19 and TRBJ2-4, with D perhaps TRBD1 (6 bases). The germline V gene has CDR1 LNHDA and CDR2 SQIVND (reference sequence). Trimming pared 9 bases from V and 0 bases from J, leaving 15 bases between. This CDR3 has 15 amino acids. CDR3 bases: TGTGCCAGCCAGGGGCTTCAGGGAGCCAAAAACATTCAGTACTTC. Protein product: CASQGLQGAKNIQYF.

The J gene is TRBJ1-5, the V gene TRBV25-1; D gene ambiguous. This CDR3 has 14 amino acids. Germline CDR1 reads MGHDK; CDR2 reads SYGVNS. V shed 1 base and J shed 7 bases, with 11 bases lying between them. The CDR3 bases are TGTGCCAGCAGTGAATTGGGCAGCCGGCAGCCCCAGCATTTT. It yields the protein CASSELGSRQPQHF. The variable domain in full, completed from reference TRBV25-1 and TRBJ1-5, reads EADIYQTPRYLVIGTGKKITLECSQTMGHDKMYWYQQDPGMELHLIHYSYGVNSTEKGDLSSESTVSRIRTEHFPLTLESARPSHTSQYLCASSELGSRQPQHFGDGTRLSIL.

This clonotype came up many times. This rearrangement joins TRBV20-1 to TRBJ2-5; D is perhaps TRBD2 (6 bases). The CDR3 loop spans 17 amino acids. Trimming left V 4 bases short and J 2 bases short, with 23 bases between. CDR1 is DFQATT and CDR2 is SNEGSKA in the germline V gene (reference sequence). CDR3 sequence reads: CSAIFLEDYTNQETQYF. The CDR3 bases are TGCAGTGCTATATTTTTGGAGGACTATACGAATCAAGAGACCCAGTACTTC.

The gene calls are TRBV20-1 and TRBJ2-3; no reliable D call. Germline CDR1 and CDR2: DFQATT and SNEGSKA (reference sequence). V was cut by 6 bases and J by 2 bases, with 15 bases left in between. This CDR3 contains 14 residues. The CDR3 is CSATVGQTTDTQYF. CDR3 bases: TGCAGTGCCACTGTCGGGCAAACCACAGATACGCAGTATTTT.

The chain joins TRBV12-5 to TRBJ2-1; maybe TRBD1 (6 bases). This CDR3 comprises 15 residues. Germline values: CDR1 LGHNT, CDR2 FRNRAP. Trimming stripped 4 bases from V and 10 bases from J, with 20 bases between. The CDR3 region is CASGSSGHGQNEQFF. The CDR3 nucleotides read TGTGCTAGTGGTTCCTCGGGACACGGTCAAAACGAGCAGTTCTTC.

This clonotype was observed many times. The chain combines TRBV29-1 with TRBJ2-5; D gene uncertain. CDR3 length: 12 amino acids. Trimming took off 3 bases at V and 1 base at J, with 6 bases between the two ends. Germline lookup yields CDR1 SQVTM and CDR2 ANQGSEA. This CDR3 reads CSVEVRQETQYF. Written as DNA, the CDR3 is TGCAGCGTTGAGGTACGCCAAGAGACCCAGTACTTC.

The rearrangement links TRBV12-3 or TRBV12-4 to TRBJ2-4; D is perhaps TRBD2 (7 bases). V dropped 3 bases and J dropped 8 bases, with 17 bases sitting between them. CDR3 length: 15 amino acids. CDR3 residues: CASSFRGGASYIQYF. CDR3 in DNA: TGTGCCAGCAGTTTTCGAGGGGGGGCTAGTTACATTCAGTACTTC.

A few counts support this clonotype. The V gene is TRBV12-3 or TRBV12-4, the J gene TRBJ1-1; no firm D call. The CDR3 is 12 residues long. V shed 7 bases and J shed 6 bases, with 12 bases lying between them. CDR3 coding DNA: TGTGCCAGCATCACCTTCCCCGCTGAAGCTTTCTTT. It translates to CASITFPAEAFF.

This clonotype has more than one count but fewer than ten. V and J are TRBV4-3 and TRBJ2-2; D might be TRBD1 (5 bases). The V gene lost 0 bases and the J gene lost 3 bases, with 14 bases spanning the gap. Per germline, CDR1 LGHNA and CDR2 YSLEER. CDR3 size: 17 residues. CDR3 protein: CASSQDGAGMHTGELFF. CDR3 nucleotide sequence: TGCGCCAGCAGCCAAGATGGGGCAGGGATGCACACCGGGGAGCTGTTTTTT.

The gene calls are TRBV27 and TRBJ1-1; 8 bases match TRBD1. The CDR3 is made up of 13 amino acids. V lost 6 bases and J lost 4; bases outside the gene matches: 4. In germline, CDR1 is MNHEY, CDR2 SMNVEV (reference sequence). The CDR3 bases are TGTGCCAGCAGCTGGACAGGGTCCACTGAAGCTTTCTTT. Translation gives CASSWTGSTEAFF.

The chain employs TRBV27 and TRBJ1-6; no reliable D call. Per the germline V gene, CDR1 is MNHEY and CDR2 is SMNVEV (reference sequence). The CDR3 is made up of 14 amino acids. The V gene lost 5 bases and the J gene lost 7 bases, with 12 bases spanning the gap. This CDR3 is CASSGSIGNSPLHF. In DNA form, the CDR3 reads TGTGCCAGCAGTGGGTCCATCGGAAATTCACCCCTCCACTTT.

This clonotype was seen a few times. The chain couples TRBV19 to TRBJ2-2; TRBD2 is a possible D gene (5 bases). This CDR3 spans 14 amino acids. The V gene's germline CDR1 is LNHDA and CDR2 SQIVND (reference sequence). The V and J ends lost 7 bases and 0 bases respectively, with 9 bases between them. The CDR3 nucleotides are TGTGCCAGTAAGTGGACTTCGAACACCGGGGAGCTGTTTTTT. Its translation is CASKWTSNTGELFF.

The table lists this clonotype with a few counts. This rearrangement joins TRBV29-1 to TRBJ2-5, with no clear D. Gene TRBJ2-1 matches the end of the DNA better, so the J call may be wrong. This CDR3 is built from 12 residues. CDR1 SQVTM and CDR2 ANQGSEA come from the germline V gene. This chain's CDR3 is CSVPPSADEQFF. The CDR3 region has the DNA TGCAGCGTCCCGCCCAGCGCGGATGAGCAGTTCTTC.

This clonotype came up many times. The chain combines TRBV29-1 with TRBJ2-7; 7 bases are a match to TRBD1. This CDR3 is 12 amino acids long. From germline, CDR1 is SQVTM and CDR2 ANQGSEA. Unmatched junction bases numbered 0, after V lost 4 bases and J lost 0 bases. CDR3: CSVGDSSYEQYF. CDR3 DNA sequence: TGCAGCGTTGGGGACAGCTCCTACGAGCAGTACTTC.

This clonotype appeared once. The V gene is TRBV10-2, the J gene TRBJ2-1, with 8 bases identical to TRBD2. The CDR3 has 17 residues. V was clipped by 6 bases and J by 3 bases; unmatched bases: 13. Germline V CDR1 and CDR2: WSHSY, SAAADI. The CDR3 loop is CASSASGGPPLYNEQFF. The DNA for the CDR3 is TGCGCCAGCAGCGCAAGCGGGGGCCCCCCACTCTACAATGAGCAGTTCTTC.

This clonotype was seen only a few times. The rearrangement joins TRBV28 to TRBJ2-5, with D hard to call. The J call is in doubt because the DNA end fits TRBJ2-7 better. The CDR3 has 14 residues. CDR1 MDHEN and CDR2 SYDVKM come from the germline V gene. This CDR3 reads CASSLAGFSYEQYF. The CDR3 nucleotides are TGTGCCAGCAGTTTAGCCGGCTTTTCCTACGAGCAGTACTTC.